These 26 T cell receptor beta chains came from one sample sequenced in a study of OX40 agonist ivuxolimab in advanced cancers. Libraries were made using the immunoSEQ multiplex PCR assay. TCRdb provides this immuneACCESS table in a form limited to in-frame rearrangements. Some clones are lacking; in checked studies, under half of them reflect an unresolved V gene, and why the rest are absent is not known. For this sample the table gives tens of thousands of clones, of which over 80% were detected only once. Around 9.9% of the sample rests with the top ten. Here the sequenced sample was CD4+ or CD8+ T cells sorted from blood, taken in a trial of the OX40 agonist ivuxolimab. The receptors were gathered from an adult with an advanced solid tumor such as melanoma, head and neck, liver or kidney cancer.

The chain combines TRBV7-9 with TRBJ2-1; D might be TRBD2 (6 bases). In germline, CDR1 is SEHNR, CDR2 FQNEAQ (reference sequence). The V gene lost 2 bases and the J gene lost 9 bases, with 23 bases spanning the gap. This CDR3 has 17 amino acids. The CDR3 sequence is CASSLIPGEWALGEQFF. The CDR3 DNA sequence: TGTGCCAGCAGCTTAATTCCGGGGGAATGGGCACTGGGTGAGCAGTTCTTC.

This clone has a single count. This chain joins TRBV4-1 and TRBJ2-1; D call uncertain. This CDR3 spans 17 amino acids. Trimming removed 0 bases at V and 0 bases at J, with 12 bases between. Germline V lookup: CDR1 MGHRA, CDR2 YSYEKL. CDR3: CASSQDGSGGSYNEQFF. CDR3 nucleotide sequence: TGCGCCAGCAGCCAAGACGGGTCGGGCGGCTCCTACAATGAGCAGTTCTTC.

The genes are TRBV7-9 and TRBJ1-2; maybe TRBD1 (6 bases). This CDR3 region has 16 residues. Looked up from germline, CDR1 is SEHNR and CDR2 is FQNEAQ (reference sequence). V was trimmed by 2 bases and J by 7 bases, leaving 20 bases between them. CDR3 sequence: CASSLNPGQSKGGYTF. DNA for the CDR3: TGTGCCAGCAGCTTAAACCCAGGACAGTCTAAGGGTGGCTACACCTTC. The full variable domain, rest sourced from reference TRBV7-9 and TRBJ1-2, is DTGVSQNPRHKITKRGQNVTFRCDPISEHNRLYWYRQTLGQGPEFLTYFQNEAQLEKSRLLSDRFSAERPKGSFSTLEIQRTEQGDSAMYLCASSLNPGQSKGGYTFGSGTRLTVV.

The chain is built from TRBV4-1 and TRBJ1-1; 10 positions agree with TRBD1. Germline CDR1 MGHRA, CDR2 YSYEKL. The CDR3 has 16 residues. V shed 1 base and J 4 bases; nucleotides not matched to a gene: 6. The CDR3 region is CASSQVPGQGSTEAFF. CDR3 DNA: TGCGCCAGCAGCCAAGTTCCGGGACAGGGGTCCACTGAAGCTTTCTTT.

The genes are TRBV5-4 and TRBJ2-1; D not certain. The CDR3 has 12 amino acids. Trimming stripped 4 bases from V and 9 bases from J, with 11 bases between. Germline assignment: CDR1 SGHNT and CDR2 YYREEE (reference sequence). This CDR3 is CASSHDRVEQFF. In DNA, the CDR3 is TGTGCCAGCAGCCATGATCGGGTTGAGCAGTTCTTC.

This clone was found once. The V and J genes are TRBV28 and TRBJ2-6; D tentatively fits TRBD1 or TRBD2 (5 bases each). Germline V gene data show CDR1 as MDHEN and CDR2 as SYDVKM. V lost 6 bases and J 0 bases, leaving 12 bases between the germline ends. The CDR3 is 16 amino acids. This chain's CDR3 is CASRWDRDSGANVLTF. Here the CDR3 DNA reads TGTGCCAGCAGATGGGACCGAGACTCTGGGGCCAACGTCCTGACTTTC.

This clone is a singleton in its sample. The chain combines TRBV4-1 with TRBJ2-7; perhaps TRBD2 as D (6 bases). The CDR3 runs 15 residues. Trimming stripped 4 bases from V and 0 bases from J, with 13 bases between. The germline gives CDR1 MGHRA, CDR2 YSYEKL. Here the CDR3 DNA reads TGCGCCAGCAGCCCGGGGGTGGGCGGCTCCTACGAGCAGTACTTC. Protein product: CASSPGVGGSYEQYF.

The chain recombines TRBV7-6 with TRBJ1-5; D is unclear. Germline V lookup: CDR1 SGHVS, CDR2 FNYEAQ. V was cut by 1 base and J by 13 bases, with 17 bases left in between. The CDR3 extends over 14 amino acids. CDR3 DNA: TGTGCCAGCAGCTTAGGTCAGGTCGGGTCCCCGCAGCATTTT. Protein: CASSLGQVGSPQHF.

This chain connects TRBV5-1 to TRBJ1-2, with a possible D match to TRBD1 (6 bases). The germline V gene encodes CDR1 SGHRS and CDR2 YFSETQ. V gave up 3 bases and J gave up 4 bases, with 16 bases separating them. This CDR3 contains 15 residues. CDR3 in DNA: TGCGCCAGCAGCTGGACAGCCTCTACCTCCTATGGCTACACCTTC. It encodes CASSWTASTSYGYTF. The whole variable domain, filled in from reference TRBV5-1 and TRBJ1-2, reads KAGVTQTPRYLIKTRGQQVTLSCSPISGHRSVSWYQQTPGQGLQFLFEYFSETQRNKGNFPGRFSGRQFSNSRSEMNVSTLELGDSALYLCASSWTASTSYGYTFGSGTRLTVV.

The V and J genes are TRBV7-8 and TRBJ1-6; 7 bases map to TRBD1. The germline CDR1 and CDR2 sequences are SGHVS and FQNEAQ. The CDR3 extends over 16 amino acids. J gave up 6 bases and V 2 bases, and 7 bases lay outside the gene matches. The CDR3 DNA sequence: TGTGCCAGCAGCTTAAAAGTGGCAGGGGGTAATTCACCCCTCCACTTT. Residues: CASSLKVAGGNSPLHF.

This rearrangement joins TRBV19 to TRBJ2-7; D gene unclear. V was trimmed by 3 bases and J by 5 bases, leaving 11 bases between them. Germline CDR1 reads LNHDA; CDR2 reads SQIVND (reference sequence). The CDR3 has 13 residues. CDR3 in DNA: TGTGCCAGTAGTATTGCGACATATCACGAGCAGTACTTC. Protein product: CASSIATYHEQYF.

The chain is built from TRBV21-1 and TRBJ2-1; no check of the table's D call, TRBD2, against the DNA was made. TRBV21-1 is described as a pseudogene. This CDR3 is 19 amino acids long. The CDR3 DNA reads as TGTGCCAGCAGCAAAAAGGTGGGGACAGCGGGAGGGCCGGGGAATGAGCAGTTCTTC. It encodes CASSKKVGTAGGPGNEQFF.

This sequence joins TRBV9 and TRBJ2-7; D is perhaps TRBD2 (7 bases). V lost 4 bases to trimming and J lost 3 bases, with 14 bases between them. The germline gives CDR1 SGDLS, CDR2 YYNGEE. This CDR3 comprises 14 residues. CDR3 nucleotides: TGTGCCAGCAGCATCGGCGGGGGCGTCTACGAGCAGTACTTC. Translated, it gives CASSIGGGVYEQYF.

Here the CDR3 DNA reads TGTGCCATCAGTGAGTCCGGGACTAGAGGGACACAAGAGACCCAGTACTTC. Protein: CAISESGTRGTQETQYF. The V gene is TRBV10-3, the J gene TRBJ2-5; 8 nucleotides match TRBD2. V trimming: 0 bases; J trimming: 2 bases; junction bases outside the gene matches: 8. The germline V gene has CDR1 ENHRY and CDR2 SYGVKD. This CDR3 has 17 amino acids.

J is TRBJ2-5 and V is TRBV6-5, with D hard to call. CDR3 length equals 14 residues. Trimming removed 5 bases at V and 3 bases at J, with 13 bases between. Germline values: CDR1 MNHEY, CDR2 SVGAGI. The CDR3 is CASSPYSSEETQYF. The CDR3 DNA reads as TGTGCCAGCAGTCCCTATTCCTCAGAAGAGACCCAGTACTTC.

V is TRBV27 and J is TRBJ2-2, with 7 bases identical to TRBD2. Germline CDR1 MNHEY, CDR2 SMNVEV (reference sequence). The CDR3 runs to 15 residues. Trimming removed 3 bases from V and 5 bases from J; junction bases left unmatched: 6. The CDR3 DNA sequence: TGTGCCAGCAGTTTTTCTGGACTAGGGACCGGGGAGCTGTTTTTT. Residues: CASSFSGLGTGELFF.

V usage is TRBV7-9 and J usage is TRBJ1-3; no clear D gene. Germline values: CDR1 SEHNR, CDR2 FQNEAQ (reference sequence). V lost 0 bases and J lost 3, with 0 bases in between. The CDR3 sequence is 12 residues long. This chain's CDR3 is CASSLAGNTIYF. CDR3 bases: TGTGCCAGCAGCTTAGCTGGAAACACCATATATTTT. The full variable domain, completed using reference TRBV7-9 and TRBJ1-3, is DTGVSQNPRHKITKRGQNVTFRCDPISEHNRLYWYRQTLGQGPEFLTYFQNEAQLEKSRLLSDRFSAERPKGSFSTLEIQRTEQGDSAMYLCASSLAGNTIYFGEGSWLTVV.

Details on this clone: Mismatch with germline at one junction end may stem from a read error. The V call is TRBV27, the J call TRBJ2-7, with 11 bases aligning to TRBD2. The CDR3 totals 14 residues. The germline gives CDR1 MNHEY, CDR2 SMNVEV (reference sequence). CDR3: CASTPLAGVDPQVF. DNA of the CDR3: TGTGCCAGCACTCCACTAGCGGGAGTTGATCCCCAAGTCTTC.

In its sample, this clone was seen once. V and J are TRBV19 and TRBJ2-5; 12 positions match TRBD2. The trim removed 3 bases at V and 7 bases at J, leaving 9 bases unmatched. The CDR3 extends over 16 amino acids. Germline-derived CDR1 and CDR2 are LNHDA and SQIVND (reference sequence). The CDR3 loop is CASSMGLAGSTGTQYF. The DNA of the CDR3 is TGTGCCAGTAGTATGGGACTAGCGGGTTCAACCGGGACCCAGTACTTC.

The V gene is TRBV19, the J gene TRBJ2-1; TRBD2 agrees at 9 bases. CDR1 and CDR2 (germline): LNHDA, SQIVND (reference sequence). V lost 3 bases to trimming and J lost 6 bases; unmatched junction nucleotides: 9. CDR3 size: 16 residues. For the CDR3, the DNA is TGTGCCAGTAGTATCGGCGGGAGGGCCGCGGGCAATGAGCAGTTCTTC. This encodes CASSIGGRAAGNEQFF. The full variable domain, with the rest looked up from reference TRBV19 and TRBJ2-1, is DGGITQSPKYLFRKEGQNVTLSCEQNLNHDAMYWYRQDPGQGLRLIYYSQIVNDFQKGDIAEGYSVSREKKESFPLTVTSAQKNPTAFYLCASSIGGRAAGNEQFFGPGTRLTVL.

This chain connects TRBV6-5 to TRBJ1-2, with D perhaps TRBD1 (6 bases). Germline V CDR1 and CDR2: MNHEY, SVGAGI. There are 12 residues in the CDR3. V was shortened by 10 bases and J by 9 bases, with 18 bases between the two germline ends. The CDR3 loop is CANLSDGGSYTF. DNA for the CDR3: TGTGCCAACCTCTCGGACGGGGGCAGCTACACCTTC.

CDR3 residues: CASSLTSTGELFF. CDR3 DNA: TGTGCCAGCAGCTTGACGAGCACCGGGGAGCTGTTTTTT. The V gene is TRBV7-8, the J gene TRBJ2-2; D not certain. V was cut by 3 bases and J by 4 bases, with 6 bases left in between. Germline CDR1 is SGHVS and CDR2 is FQNEAQ. The CDR3 has 13 amino acids.

The genes are TRBV27 and TRBJ1-1; 8 positions match TRBD1. Per the germline V gene, CDR1 is MNHEY and CDR2 is SMNVEV (reference sequence). J lost 7 bases, V lost 8 bases, and 3 bases had no gene match. The CDR3 loop spans 11 amino acids. The CDR3 DNA follows: TGTGCCAGCTGGGACAGGAATGAAGCTTTCTTT. This codes for CASWDRNEAFF.

In the case of this clone: At the DNA level, this CDR3 is encoded by other sequences in the same sample as well. This rearrangement joins TRBV27 to TRBJ2-2, with no clear D. In germline, CDR1 is MNHEY, CDR2 SMNVEV (reference sequence). Trimming cost V 3 bases and J 6 bases, with 5 bases left between them. The CDR3 is 12 amino acids. The DNA of the CDR3 is TGTGCCAGCAGTTTGAGTGCCGGGGAGCTGTTTTTT. This encodes CASSLSAGELFF.

Only one count was recorded for this clone. V usage is TRBV9 and J usage is TRBJ1-2; TRBD1 might be the D (5 bases). Germline CDR1 and CDR2: SGDLS and YYNGEE. The CDR3 totals 14 residues. Trimming shortened V by 3 bases and J by 2 bases, and 11 bases separated the two germline ends. As DNA, the CDR3 is TGTGCCAGCAGCGCCCGGACACGGAACTATGGCTACACCTTC. Translating gives CASSARTRNYGYTF.

This chain joins TRBV4-1 and TRBJ1-6; TRBD1 agrees at 7 bases. Trimming removed 3 bases from V and 6 bases from J; junction bases left unmatched: 8. Looked up from germline, CDR1 is MGHRA and CDR2 is YSYEKL. CDR3 length: 16 amino acids. The CDR3 DNA sequence: TGCGCCAGCAGCCACGGGACAGCATTCGGTAATTCACCCCTCCACTTT. Translation gives CASSHGTAFGNSPLHF.